These 23 T cell receptor beta chains share one sample of origin, sequenced in a study of identifying expanded T cells in peripheral blood. The protocol was immunoSEQ multiplex PCR, while the TCRdb copy is restricted to in-frame clones and leaves out a portion. This table has roughly 61,000 clones, 89% appearing once. What was sequenced was blood. The source is a person between 18 and 75 years old in good health.

The rearrangement links TRBV4-1 to TRBJ2-5, with D possibly TRBD2 on 5 matching bases. The better agreement between TRBJ2-7 and the DNA end casts doubt on the J call. CDR3 size: 15 residues. In germline, CDR1 is MGHRA, CDR2 YSYEKL. The CDR3 spells CASSQVGDPTYEQYF. CDR3 DNA sequence: TGCGCCAGCAGCCAAGTGGGAGACCCAACCTACGAGCAGTACTTC.

J is TRBJ2-7 and V is TRBV7-9, with TRBD1 identical over 8 bases. CDR3 length: 14 residues. V lost 5 bases, J lost 3 bases, and 6 bases stayed unmatched. Germline CDR1 reads SEHNR; CDR2 reads FQNEAQ (reference sequence). CDR3 sequence (DNA): TGTGCCAGCAGCCTAACGGACAGGGACTACGAGCAGTACTTC. Its translation is CASSLTDRDYEQYF.

Comments on this clone: One end of the junction does not line up with germline, which may come from a read error. The genes are TRBV15 and TRBJ2-1; D is perhaps TRBD2 (5 bases). The CDR3 spans 13 residues. CDR1 is LNHNV, CDR2 YYDKDF, per germline (reference sequence). CDR3 amino acids: CATSRDRREFLIF. The CDR3 bases are TGTGCCACCAGCAGAGATCGTAGGGAGTTTCTCATCTTC.

CDR3 loop: CASSLDSPANEQFF. In DNA, the CDR3 is TGTGCCAGCAGCTTAGACTCCCCAGCCAATGAGCAGTTCTTC. The chain combines TRBV7-8 with TRBJ2-1; no definite D call. From germline, CDR1 is SGHVS and CDR2 FQNEAQ. There are 14 residues in the CDR3. The V end was cut by 1 base, the J end by 6 bases, with 10 bases between.

The gene calls are TRBV30 and TRBJ2-3; 11 nucleotides align to TRBD2. CDR3 length: 16 residues. Per the germline V gene, CDR1 is GTSNPN and CDR2 is SVGIG (reference sequence). The ends lost 5 bases at V and 3 bases at J; junction bases unmatched: 10. This chain's CDR3 is CAWENLLAGETDTQYF. In nucleotides, the CDR3 is TGTGCCTGGGAAAACCTACTAGCGGGGGAAACAGATACGCAGTATTTT.

This rearrangement joins TRBV4-1 to TRBJ2-7; 9 bases line up with TRBD1. Per the germline V gene, CDR1 is MGHRA and CDR2 is YSYEKL. The CDR3 is 15 residues long. J gave up 5 bases and V 4 bases, and 9 bases lay outside the gene matches. The CDR3, as DNA: TGCGCCAGCAGCCGCCGACAGGGGGGTAAGGACGAGCAGTACTTC. Amino acids: CASSRRQGGKDEQYF.

The chain joins TRBV14 to TRBJ1-2; 7 bases match TRBD1. CDR1 SGHDN and CDR2 FVKESK come from the germline V gene. The V and J ends lost 5 bases and 4 bases, in that order; junction bases with no gene match: 4. The CDR3 length is 13 residues. The CDR3 region is CASSYRGLYGYTF. The CDR3 DNA reads TGTGCCAGCAGCTACAGGGGTCTCTATGGCTACACCTTC.

The chain recombines TRBV19 with TRBJ2-1; 11 nucleotides align to TRBD2. With 4 bases clipped from V and 6 bases from J, the junction kept 8 bases outside the gene matches. Germline V CDR1 and CDR2: LNHDA, SQIVND (reference sequence). This CDR3 spans 16 amino acids. This CDR3 reads CASSTDIAGGINEQFF. The CDR3 region has the DNA TGTGCCAGTAGTACCGACATAGCGGGGGGGATCAATGAGCAGTTCTTC.

The chain recombines TRBV10-3 with TRBJ1-4; D uncertain. V shed 2 bases and J shed 8 bases, with 12 bases lying between them. CDR1 and CDR2 from the germline V gene are ENHRY and SYGVKD. The CDR3 totals 14 residues. In DNA, the CDR3 is TGTGCCATCAGTGAGATGGGTTCAGAGGAAAAACTGTTTTTT. This translates into CAISEMGSEEKLFF.

This chain connects TRBV5-1 to TRBJ2-1, with unresolved D. In germline, CDR1 is SGHRS, CDR2 YFSETQ. Trimming removed 2 bases at V and 6 bases at J, with 3 bases between. CDR3 length: 11 amino acids. This CDR3 is CASSFVNEQFF. In nucleotides, the CDR3 is TGCGCCAGCAGCTTCGTCAATGAGCAGTTCTTC.

The chain combines TRBV6-5 with TRBJ2-3; the D gene is possibly TRBD2 (5 bases). From germline, CDR1 is MNHEY and CDR2 SVGAGI. This CDR3 region has 15 residues. Trimming took off 2 bases at V and 3 bases at J, with 12 bases between the two ends. The CDR3 nucleotides read TGTGCCAGCAGTTACCCGCCGGGGAGTACAGATACGCAGTATTTT. It specifies CASSYPPGSTDTQYF.

CDR3 protein: CASSWDYNSPLHF. CDR3 DNA sequence: TGTGCCAGCAGCTGGGACTATAATTCACCCCTCCACTTT. This sequence joins TRBV11-2 and TRBJ1-6; no clear D gene. The CDR3 consists of 13 residues. V lost 4 bases to trimming and J lost 3 bases, with 4 bases between them. The V gene's germline CDR1 is SGHAT and CDR2 FQNNGV.

V usage is TRBV7-2 and J usage is TRBJ2-5; 8 bases fit TRBD1. The CDR3 is 19 amino acids. The V segment lost 4 bases and the J segment 3 bases; nucleotides outside the gene matches: 19. Germline V gene sequence: CDR1 SGHTA, CDR2 FQGNSA. The CDR3 DNA sequence: TGTGCCAGCAGCTCGCCGGGACAGGCCTTCGAGAGCAAAAAAGAGACCCAGTACTTC. Protein sequence: CASSSPGQAFESKKETQYF.

The chain is built from TRBV5-5 and TRBJ1-6, with TRBD1 matching 8 bases. Germline CDR1 is SGHKS and CDR2 is YYEKEE (reference sequence). Germline trimming cut 0 bases from V and 13 bases from J; bases unmatched to any gene: 12. CDR3 length: 16 residues. CDR3: CASSLVIGQGLPPLHF. CDR3 bases: TGTGCCAGCAGCTTGGTCATCGGACAGGGCCTGCCGCCCCTCCACTTT.

The gene calls are TRBV5-6 and TRBJ2-2, with TRBD1 matching 7 bases. The germline gives CDR1 SGHDT, CDR2 YYEEEE. The CDR3 sequence is 15 residues long. V shed 6 bases, J shed 1 base, and the junction held 6 bases outside the gene matches. CDR3 nucleotides: TGTGCCAGCAACCCGACAGGGTGGAACACCGGGGAGCTGTTTTTT. Encoded protein: CASNPTGWNTGELFF.

The V and J genes are TRBV28 and TRBJ2-7; 10 bases line up with TRBD1. Losses at the gene ends were 2 bases for V and 4 bases for J; bases not matched to a gene: 2. CDR3 length: 14 residues. Germline V gene data show CDR1 as MDHEN and CDR2 as SYDVKM. The CDR3 region is CASSLGDRGYEQYF. DNA for the CDR3: TGTGCCAGCAGTTTAGGGGACAGGGGTTACGAGCAGTACTTC.

The V gene is TRBV7-9, the J gene TRBJ2-1; D remains ambiguous. The V and J ends lost 3 bases and 3 bases respectively, with 3 bases between them. CDR3 length: 12 amino acids. CDR1 is SEHNR, CDR2 FQNEAQ, per germline (reference sequence). DNA of the CDR3: TGTGCCAGCAGCTTGATCTACAATGAGCAGTTCTTC. Amino acids: CASSLIYNEQFF.

The J gene is TRBJ1-5, the V gene TRBV28; no clear D. Trimming left V 6 bases short and J 0 bases short, with 3 bases between. Germline V gene lookup returns CDR1 MDHEN and CDR2 SYDVKM. This CDR3 is 12 amino acids long. The CDR3 region is CASRSSNQPQHF. CDR3 bases: TGTGCCAGCAGGTCTAGCAATCAGCCCCAGCATTTT. Full variable domain (outside the CDR3, taken from reference TRBV28 and TRBJ1-5): DVKVTQSSRYLVKRTGEKVFLECVQDMDHENMFWYRQDPGLGLRLIYFSYDVKMKEKGDIPEGYSVSREKKERFSLILESASTNQTSMYLCASRSSNQPQHFGDGTRLSIL.

This chain links TRBV15 with TRBJ1-5; D gene uncertain. The germline V gene has CDR1 LNHNV and CDR2 YYDKDF (reference sequence). V was clipped by 5 bases and J by 0 bases, with 20 bases between them. The length of the CDR3 is 18 residues. Here the CDR3 reads CATSSQYIVDPSNQPQHF. CDR3 nucleotide sequence: TGTGCCACCAGCTCTCAGTATATTGTCGACCCTAGCAATCAGCCCCAGCATTTT.

CDR3 coding DNA: TGTGCCAGCAGCCCGGGGGGGCCCATCGATGAAGCTTTCTTT. This gives the protein CASSPGGPIDEAFF. The chain carries TRBV27 and TRBJ1-1; D perhaps matches TRBD1 (6 bases). With 6 bases removed from V and 7 bases from J, the gap between germline ends came to 18 bases. The germline V gene encodes CDR1 MNHEY and CDR2 SMNVEV (reference sequence). This CDR3 is 14 amino acids long.

This chain joins TRBV19 and TRBJ1-4; D is uncertain. CDR3 length equals 13 residues. Germline CDR1 LNHDA, CDR2 SQIVND (reference sequence). Trimming took off 7 bases at V and 5 bases at J, with 11 bases between the two ends. The CDR3 coding sequence is TGTGCCAGTACCGGGCCCCTGAATGAAAAACTGTTTTTT. As protein: CASTGPLNEKLFF. Full variable domain (remainder filled in from reference TRBV19 and TRBJ1-4): DGGITQSPKYLFRKEGQNVTLSCEQNLNHDAMYWYRQDPGQGLRLIYYSQIVNDFQKGDIAEGYSVSREKKESFPLTVTSAQKNPTAFYLCASTGPLNEKLFFGSGTQLSVL.

J is TRBJ1-3 and V is TRBV6-5; 7 bases are a match to TRBD1. The CDR3 spans 15 residues. The V and J ends lost 7 bases and 11 bases, in that order; junction bases with no gene match: 17. Germline V gives CDR1 MNHEY, CDR2 SVGAGI. This CDR3 reads CASTTGTAQPRAIYF. The CDR3, as DNA: TGTGCCAGCACCACAGGGACAGCCCAACCTCGCGCCATATATTTT.

The CDR3 region is CASSEMVTGGFYEQYF. The CDR3 coding sequence is TGTGCCAGCAGTGAAATGGTTACAGGGGGATTCTACGAGCAGTACTTC. J is TRBJ2-7 and V is TRBV2; 8 nucleotides line up with TRBD1. Germline CDR1 reads SNHLY; CDR2 reads FYNNEI. The CDR3 is 16 residues long. J was trimmed by 3 bases and V by 2 bases; bases with no gene match: 9.